This TCR beta chain was obtained from a study of T cells after yellow fever vaccination. Study background: SMART-Seq v4 Ultra Low Input served to prepare low-cell-number fractions. Findings and limits, study-wide: Researchers cautioned that FACS-sorted repertoires could harbor abundant clonotypes contaminating from the bulk population. Overall, a small share of clonotypes was seen in both CD4 and CD8 compartments.

This CDR3 has 13 amino acids. Per germline, CDR1 SSHAT and CDR2 FNYEAQ (reference sequence). Between the trimmed V and J ends, which lost 6 bases and 5 bases, there was a span of 10 bases. In its sample, this clonotype was seen many times. Its antigen is currently unknown. Conversion of TCR transcripts into cDNA relied on 5'RACE template switching, which added a universal primer site and UMIs. MiXCR was run by TCRdb on the 5' RACE reads, yielding one entry per CDR3 protein. This sample yields about 170,000 distinct CDR3 sequences, of which roughly 9.6% are seen a single time; 36% belongs to the top ten.

The sequence derives from a man between 18 and 29 years old who received the YFV17D yellow fever vaccine. The starting material was CD8+ T cells sorted from PBMCs, obtained 15 days after the yellow fever booster vaccination. The chain has TRBV7-7 and TRBJ2-2, with no clear D. Here the CDR3 DNA reads TGTGCCAGCAGTCAAGAGGTGACCGGGGAGCTGTTTTTT. This gives the protein CASSQEVTGELFF.